This T cell receptor beta chain is drawn from a study of cytomegalovirus exposure and HLA in healthy donors. As for the study in general: According to later analysis, the same platform produced the 120 or so validation and approximately 630 first-cohort repertoires. Study observations and caveats: The majority of TCR sequences were rare, yet some public TCRs appeared in many donors.

Clones were sequenced by immunoSEQ multiplex PCR, and TCRdb holds only the in-frame ones, with some missing. Of 76,000 or so clones in the sample, approximately 93% were seen once. The donors were in the roughly 130-subject validation cohort, distinct from the approximately 730-subject first cohort. With respect to this clone: Its target is not known.

Looked up from germline, CDR1 is SEHNR and CDR2 is FQNEAQ (reference sequence). The length of the CDR3 is 15 residues. V shed 5 bases, J shed 4 bases, and the junction held 8 bases outside the gene matches. The V and J genes are TRBV7-9 and TRBJ1-5; TRBD1 matches 7 bases. This TCR was recovered from a woman aged 18 to 35 in good health and CMV-seropositive. Source material: PBMCs. In DNA form, the CDR3 reads TGTGCCAGCAGCCGGTCGGGACAGCAAAATCAGCCCCAGCATTTT. It translates to CASSRSGQQNQPQHF. The full variable domain, in which reference TRBV7-9 and TRBJ1-5 provide the parts outside the CDR3, is DTGVSQNPRHKITKRGQNVTFRCDPISEHNRLYWYRQTLGQGPEFLTYFQNEAQLEKSRLLSDRFSAERPKGSFSTLEIQRTEQGDSAMYLCASSRSGQQNQPQHFGDGTRLSIL.